The rows below give T cell receptor beta chains drawn from one sample of a study of cytomegalovirus exposure and HLA in healthy donors. Sequenced by immunoSEQ multiplex PCR; TCRdb stores in-frame clones only, minus some. The repertoire consists of 110,000 to 150,000 clones, with less than 10% occurring once and the leading ten covering approximately 2%. The specimen sequenced was PBMCs. The receptors stem from a male donor in good health and CMV-seronegative. The CDR3 runs from the conserved cysteine through the conserved F or W. D genes are given only for firm matches. Rows give clone size only sometimes, using once, few, many, or a class for an expanded clone.

CDR3 protein: CASKEGANTEAFF; CDR3 DNA: TGCGCCAGCAAAGAGGGCGCGAACACTGAAGCTTTCTTT; CDR3 length: 13; J gene: TRBJ1-1; clone size: .; V gene: TRBV5-1; D gene: .
CDR3 protein: CASRSDASDYGYTF; CDR3 DNA: TGTGCCAGCAGGTCCGACGCAAGCGACTATGGCTACACCTTC; CDR3 length: 14; J gene: TRBJ1-2; clone size: .; V gene: TRBV5-4; D gene: .
CDR3 protein: CASSDKRGWTEAFF; CDR3 DNA: TGTGCCAGCAGTGATAAGCGGGGATGGACTGAAGCTTTCTTT; CDR3 length: 14; J gene: TRBJ1-1; clone size: .; V gene: TRBV6-1; D gene: .
CDR3 protein: CASSYSSAGGYEQYF; CDR3 DNA: TGTGCCAGCAGTTACTCGAGCGCGGGAGGCTACGAGCAGTACTTC; CDR3 length: 15; J gene: TRBJ2-7; clone size: few; V gene: TRBV6-5; D gene: TRBD2
CDR3 protein: CASSPTRDGNQPQHF; CDR3 DNA: TGTGCCAGCTCACCAACGCGGGACGGGAATCAGCCCCAGCATTTT; CDR3 length: 15; J gene: TRBJ1-5; clone size: few; V gene: TRBV18; D gene: .
CDR3 protein: CASSQASGGAEETQYF; CDR3 DNA: TGCGCCAGCAGCCAAGCTTCCGGGGGAGCCGAAGAGACCCAATACTTC; CDR3 length: 16; J gene: TRBJ2-5; clone size: .; V gene: TRBV4-3; D gene: .
CDR3 protein: CASRWEPRTEAFF; CDR3 DNA: TGCGCCAGCAGATGGGAGCCCCGCACTGAAGCTTTCTTT; CDR3 length: 13; J gene: TRBJ1-1; clone size: .; V gene: TRBV5-1; D gene: .
CDR3 protein: CASRLQGAGQPQHF; CDR3 DNA: TGTGCCAGCAGGCTACAGGGGGCCGGGCAGCCCCAGCATTTT; CDR3 length: 14; J gene: TRBJ1-5; clone size: few; V gene: TRBV28; D gene: TRBD1
CDR3 protein: CASSLTPGWVEKLFF; CDR3 DNA: TGCGCCAGCAGCTTGACCCCAGGGTGGGTCGAAAAACTGTTTTTT; CDR3 length: 15; J gene: TRBJ1-4; clone size: few; V gene: TRBV5-1; D gene: .
CDR3 protein: CASSPEGNTGELFF; CDR3 DNA: TGTGCCAGCTCACCCGAGGGGAACACCGGGGAGCTGTTTTTT; CDR3 length: 14; J gene: TRBJ2-2; clone size: .; V gene: TRBV18; D gene: .
CDR3 protein: CASSPRGSANSPLHF; CDR3 DNA: TGTGCCAGTAGCCCCCGGGGGTCCGCTAATTCACCCCTCCACTTT; CDR3 length: 15; J gene: TRBJ1-6; clone size: .; V gene: TRBV19; D gene: .
CDR3 protein: CASSPYGEQDTEAFF; CDR3 DNA: TGTGCCAGTAGTCCCTACGGGGAACAAGACACTGAAGCTTTCTTT; CDR3 length: 15; J gene: TRBJ1-1; clone size: .; V gene: TRBV19; D gene: .
CDR3 protein: CASSSSGSYEQYF; CDR3 DNA: TGTGCCAGCAGCTCGTCAGGGTCCTACGAGCAGTACTTC; CDR3 length: 13; J gene: TRBJ2-7; clone size: .; V gene: TRBV7-2; D gene: .
CDR3 protein: CASSLSSGGYNEQFF; CDR3 DNA: TGTGCCAGCAGCTTATCTAGCGGGGGGTACAATGAGCAGTTCTTC; CDR3 length: 15; J gene: TRBJ2-1; clone size: few; V gene: TRBV7-2; D gene: TRBD2
CDR3 protein: CASSLTQGNGYTF; CDR3 DNA: TGTGCCAGCAGTCTGACCCAGGGAAACGGCTACACCTTC; CDR3 length: 13; J gene: TRBJ1-2; clone size: .; V gene: TRBV28; D gene: .
CDR3 protein: CASSQEQQAPFYGYTF; CDR3 DNA: TGTGCCAGCAGCCAAGAACAGCAGGCCCCCTTCTATGGCTACACCTTC; CDR3 length: 16; J gene: TRBJ1-2; clone size: few; V gene: TRBV4-2; D gene: .
CDR3 protein: CASSWGAGAGETQYF; CDR3 DNA: TGTGCCAGCAGCTGGGGGGCGGGGGCCGGAGAGACCCAGTACTTC; CDR3 length: 15; J gene: TRBJ2-5; clone size: few; V gene: TRBV7-2; D gene: .
CDR3 protein: CASRDSGASTDTQYF; CDR3 DNA: TGTGCCAGCAGGGATAGTGGGGCTAGCACAGATACGCAGTATTTT; CDR3 length: 15; J gene: TRBJ2-3; clone size: few; V gene: TRBV6-1; D gene: .
CDR3 protein: CASSAGTGGNQPQHF; CDR3 DNA: TGTGCCAGCAGCGCCGGGACAGGGGGCAATCAGCCCCAGCATTTT; CDR3 length: 15; J gene: TRBJ1-5; clone size: .; V gene: TRBV6-1; D gene: TRBD1
CDR3 protein: CASRATENTEAFF; CDR3 DNA: TGTGCCAGCAGGGCTACAGAGAACACTGAAGCTTTCTTT; CDR3 length: 13; J gene: TRBJ1-1; clone size: few; V gene: TRBV2; D gene: .
CDR3 protein: CASIGAGGEQYF; CDR3 DNA: TGTGCCAGCATCGGGGCCGGGGGCGAGCAGTACTTC; CDR3 length: 12; J gene: TRBJ2-7; clone size: .; V gene: TRBV6-5; D gene: .
CDR3 protein: CASSQDPGGTTNEKLFF; CDR3 DNA: TGCGCCAGCAGCCAAGATCCAGGGGGGACAACTAATGAAAAACTGTTTTTT; CDR3 length: 17; J gene: TRBJ1-4; clone size: few; V gene: TRBV4-3; D gene: TRBD1
CDR3 protein: CASSKTGTVKNIQYF; CDR3 DNA: TGTGCCAGTAGCAAAACCGGGACAGTCAAAAACATTCAGTACTTC; CDR3 length: 15; J gene: TRBJ2-4; clone size: once; V gene: TRBV19; D gene: TRBD1
CDR3 protein: CASSPSFDTQYF; CDR3 DNA: TGTGCCAGCAGTCCGTCGTTCGATACGCAGTATTTT; CDR3 length: 12; J gene: TRBJ2-3; clone size: .; V gene: TRBV27; D gene: .
CDR3 protein: CASSIRQGLNTF; CDR3 DNA: TGTGCCAGCAGTATACGACAGGGACTGAACACCTTC; CDR3 length: 12; J gene: TRBJ1-2; clone size: few; V gene: TRBV28; D gene: TRBD1
CDR3 protein: CASSQKISGTGSSYEQYF; CDR3 DNA: TGTGCCAGCAGCCAGAAGATCTCCGGGACAGGGAGCTCCTACGAGCAGTACTTC; CDR3 length: 18; J gene: TRBJ2-7; clone size: .; V gene: TRBV7-2; D gene: TRBD1
CDR3 protein: CASSLSSNQPQHF; CDR3 DNA: TGTGCCAGCAGCTTATCGAGCAATCAGCCCCAGCATTTT; CDR3 length: 13; J gene: TRBJ1-5; clone size: few; V gene: TRBV7-2; D gene: .
CDR3 protein: CASSPSGGGVTSYNEQFF; CDR3 DNA: TGTGCCAGCAGTCCAAGCGGGGGAGGGGTGACCTCCTACAATGAGCAGTTCTTC; CDR3 length: 18; J gene: TRBJ2-1; clone size: .; V gene: TRBV27; D gene: TRBD2
CDR3 protein: CASSWQNNQPQHF; CDR3 DNA: TGTGCCAGCAGCTGGCAAAACAATCAGCCCCAGCATTTT; CDR3 length: 13; J gene: TRBJ1-5; clone size: few; V gene: TRBV7-2; D gene: .
CDR3 protein: CASSFRQGGLAKNIQYF; CDR3 DNA: TGTGCCAGCAGCTTTCGGCAGGGAGGGTTGGCCAAAAACATTCAGTACTTC; CDR3 length: 17; J gene: TRBJ2-4; clone size: few; V gene: TRBV5-6; D gene: TRBD2
CDR3 protein: CSVEDPSGGSETQYF; CDR3 DNA: TGCAGCGTTGAAGATCCCTCAGGGGGCTCGGAGACCCAGTACTTC; CDR3 length: 15; J gene: TRBJ2-5; clone size: few; V gene: TRBV29-1; D gene: TRBD1
CDR3 protein: CATSRARGQPQHF; CDR3 DNA: TGTGCCACCAGCAGAGCCAGGGGTCAGCCCCAGCATTTT; CDR3 length: 13; J gene: TRBJ1-5; clone size: few; V gene: TRBV15; D gene: .
CDR3 protein: CASSKELLAGYHSSYNEQFF; CDR3 DNA: TGTGCCAGCAGCAAAGAGCTACTAGCGGGTTATCATAGCTCCTACAATGAGCAGTTCTTC; CDR3 length: 20; J gene: TRBJ2-1; clone size: few; V gene: TRBV21-1; D gene: .
CDR3 protein: CASSLTGKPFRGRESYNEQFF; CDR3 DNA: TGTGCCAGCAGCTTAACCGGAAAGCCCTTTCGGGGGCGGGAGTCTTACAATGAGCAGTTCTTC; CDR3 length: 21; J gene: TRBJ2-1; clone size: .; V gene: TRBV7-3; D gene: .
CDR3 protein: CASSRSGRSSYEQYF; CDR3 DNA: TGTGCCAGCAGTCGTTCAGGGAGGAGCTCCTACGAGCAGTACTTC; CDR3 length: 15; J gene: TRBJ2-7; clone size: few; V gene: TRBV27; D gene: .
CDR3 protein: CASSTEAGGEDNEQFF; CDR3 DNA: TGTGCCAGCAGCACAGAAGCGGGAGGGGAGGACAATGAGCAGTTCTTC; CDR3 length: 16; J gene: TRBJ2-1; clone size: few; V gene: TRBV9; D gene: TRBD2
CDR3 protein: CASWGQGANEQFF; CDR3 DNA: TGTGCCAGTTGGGGACAGGGGGCGAATGAGCAGTTCTTC; CDR3 length: 13; J gene: TRBJ2-1; clone size: .; V gene: TRBV19; D gene: TRBD1
CDR3 protein: CASSEGDTQETQYF; CDR3 DNA: TGTGCCAGCAGCGAGGGGGATACCCAAGAGACCCAGTACTTC; CDR3 length: 14; J gene: TRBJ2-5; clone size: .; V gene: TRBV7-8; D gene: .
CDR3 protein: CASTEQGSGANVLTF; CDR3 DNA: TGTGCCAGCACAGAACAGGGCTCTGGGGCCAACGTCCTGACTTTC; CDR3 length: 15; J gene: TRBJ2-6; clone size: .; V gene: TRBV5-4; D gene: .
CDR3 protein: CASSAREGNTGELFF; CDR3 DNA: TGTGCCAGCAGCGCCCGGGAAGGAAACACCGGGGAGCTGTTTTTT; CDR3 length: 15; J gene: TRBJ2-2; clone size: few; V gene: TRBV11-2; D gene: .
CDR3 protein: CASSSEGTGYGTEAFF; CDR3 DNA: TGTGCCAGCAGCTCGGAGGGGACAGGGTACGGCACTGAAGCTTTCTTT; CDR3 length: 16; J gene: TRBJ1-1; clone size: .; V gene: TRBV7-9; D gene: TRBD1
CDR3 protein: CASSQDMGDRMTYGYTF; CDR3 DNA: TGCGCCAGCAGCCAAGATATGGGGGACAGGATGACCTATGGCTACACCTTC; CDR3 length: 17; J gene: TRBJ1-2; clone size: few; V gene: TRBV4-3; D gene: TRBD1
CDR3 protein: CAISESRTGNTGELFF; CDR3 DNA: TGTGCCATCAGTGAGTCTAGGACAGGGAACACCGGGGAGCTGTTTTTT; CDR3 length: 16; J gene: TRBJ2-2; clone size: few; V gene: TRBV10-3; D gene: TRBD1
CDR3 protein: CASSLELSMGPQHF; CDR3 DNA: TGTGCCAGCAGCTTAGAACTATCAATGGGGCCCCAGCATTTT; CDR3 length: 14; J gene: TRBJ1-5; clone size: .; V gene: TRBV7-8; D gene: .
CDR3 protein: CASTEGQGVDTQYF; CDR3 DNA: TGCGCCAGCACAGAGGGACAGGGAGTGGATACGCAGTATTTT; CDR3 length: 14; J gene: TRBJ2-3; clone size: few; V gene: TRBV5-1; D gene: TRBD1
CDR3 protein: CASSWGTSSYEQYF; CDR3 DNA: TGTGCCAGCAGTTGGGGCACGAGCTCCTACGAGCAGTACTTC; CDR3 length: 14; J gene: TRBJ2-7; clone size: few; V gene: TRBV28; D gene: .
CDR3 protein: CASSPGVAINTGELFF; CDR3 DNA: TGTGCCAGCAGCCCCGGGGTTGCCATAAACACCGGGGAGCTGTTTTTT; CDR3 length: 16; J gene: TRBJ2-2; clone size: few; V gene: TRBV5-4; D gene: .
CDR3 protein: CAISDPPTGNPDTQYF; CDR3 DNA: TGTGCCATCAGTGACCCACCGACAGGGAACCCAGATACGCAGTATTTT; CDR3 length: 16; J gene: TRBJ2-3; clone size: .; V gene: TRBV10-3; D gene: TRBD1